Listed below are T cell receptor beta chains from one sample, sequenced in a study of T cell responses to AZD1222 COVID-19 vaccine. Assay: immunoSEQ multiplex PCR; the TCRdb copy retains only in-frame clones and omits some. The data show 150,000 or so clones, 85% to 95% seen once. Specimen: peripheral blood, collected on day 0 of AZD1222 vaccination. These TCRs come from an adult in good health. Both conserved end residues are part of each CDR3.

>TRBJ1-1|TRBV2
CASSPDRSEAFF
>TRBJ1-5|TRBV28
CASSGGPKYSNQPQHF
>TRBJ1-5|TRBV30
CAWDRGNQPQHF
>TRBJ1-5|TRBV6-1
CASSEALPPSPDLF
>TRBJ2-2|TRBV28
CASSTPGRDSGNAGVGELFF
>TRBJ1-1|TRBV30
CAGVRGTEAFF
>TRBJ1-2|TRBV13
CASSSGTQLNYGYTF
>TRBJ2-1|TRBV5-8
CASSRTGYGGEQFF
>TRBJ2-7|TRBV7-2
CASSPPPLGSEQYF
>TRBJ2-7|TRBV2
CASMGGQYEQYF
>TRBJ1-1|TRBV30
CAWSPIGGPEAFF
>TRBJ2-7|TRBV6-5
CASILAGVREQYF
>TRBJ1-2|TRBV5-1
CASSLGTGGQGYTF
>TRBJ1-3|TRBV9
CASSVDRSSGNTIYF
>TRBJ1-2|TRBV29-1
CSVVGLGVEGYTF
>TRBJ1-1|TRBV11-2
CASSLGRTGRTEAFF
>TRBJ2-3|TRBV6-4
CASSDSAGGSTDTQYF
>TRBJ1-6|TRBV7-9
CASSSRPGVVSPLHF
>TRBJ2-7|TRBV19
CASSSGQGLYEQYF
>TRBJ1-3|TRBV6-1
CASSDQGGNTIYF
>TRBJ2-5|TRBV5-4
CASSPGTSGGETQYF
>TRBJ2-6|TRBV7-2
CASSLVLGTVLTF
>TRBJ1-5|TRBV2
CASSNRGWQPQHF
>TRBJ1-1|TRBV12-3/TRBV12-4
CASITQGVEAFF
>TRBJ2-3|TRBV4-1
CASSQVGTDTQYF
>TRBJ2-7|TRBV4-3
CASSQGAGTYEQYF
>TRBJ2-7|TRBV5-1
CASSLEKGFSYEQYF
>TRBJ2-7|TRBV28
CASTKPRDTLFYEQYF
>TRBJ1-2|TRBV12-3/TRBV12-4
CASSLEGAGGYTF
>TRBJ2-2|TRBV29-1
CSVELGGRSGELFF
>TRBJ2-1|TRBV6-6
CASTEGPPRGEQFF
>TRBJ2-7|TRBV11-2
CASSPAQGYEQYF
>TRBJ1-5|TRBV9
CASSASPMIGNQPQHF
>TRBJ2-3|TRBV2
CASKPPGTGGADTQYF
>TRBJ1-1|TRBV19
CASSPPPGLEAFF
>TRBJ1-3|TRBV27
CASSRDFLSGNTIYF
>TRBJ1-6|TRBV19
CASSMSSSPLHF
>TRBJ1-5|TRBV5-6
CASSGPGQGGQPQHF
>TRBJ2-3|TRBV20-1
CSGSARDTQYF
>TRBJ1-6|TRBV5-6
CASSLWGTGASPLHF
>TRBJ1-1|TRBV19
CASTQGNTEAFF
>TRBJ1-5|TRBV6-6
CASSYGGQQPQHF
>TRBJ1-6|TRBV18
CASSPAPPYNSPLHF
>TRBJ2-3|TRBV4-3
CASSQDAGAGTQYF
>TRBJ1-1|TRBV30
CAWSVGTVNTEAFF
>TRBJ1-1|TRBV4-2
CASSQGTGIEAFF
>TRBJ2-5|TRBV6-2/TRBV6-3
CASSLGTDQETQYF
>TRBJ1-2|TRBV25-1
CASSGDGRDYGYTF
>TRBJ1-2|TRBV5-5
CASSSDPRRGYTF
>TRBJ1-1|TRBV19
CASGGVQGGTEAFF